The rows below give T cell receptor beta chains drawn from one sample of a study of blood T cell repertoires in COVID-19. TCRdb keeps only in-frame clones here, not all; method: immunoSEQ multiplex PCR. This sample has about 110,000 clones; roughly 85% occur once, and the top ten carry more than 4.5%. Sequenced: peripheral blood. The receptors shown here come from a human donor in a cohort sampled during active COVID-19. The CDR3 runs from the conserved cysteine through the conserved F or W. A D gene is named only where the DNA matches it firmly. Some rows have no size entry. The others give once, few or many, or a class for an expanded clone.

size,J,D,V,CDR3,DNA
.,TRBJ1-3,TRBD1,TRBV3-1/TRBV3-2,CASSLRTGTTGNTIYF,TGTGCCAGCAGCCTTAGGACAGGGACAACTGGAAACACCATATATTTT
.,TRBJ1-4,.,TRBV6-5,CASSSGQLPYKLFF,TGTGCCAGCAGTTCCGGACAGCTCCCTTACAAACTGTTTTTT
.,TRBJ2-6,.,TRBV4-1,CASSAQGPSSGANVLTF,TGCGCCAGCAGCGCCCAGGGGCCCAGCTCTGGGGCCAACGTCCTGACTTTC
.,TRBJ1-1,.,TRBV5-1,CASSFPPPTGNTEAFF,TGCGCCAGCAGCTTCCCACCTCCGACAGGCAACACTGAAGCTTTCTTT
.,TRBJ1-1,.,TRBV7-8,CASSLAHARTEAFF,TGTGCCAGCAGCTTAGCACACGCACGCACTGAAGCTTTCTTT
.,TRBJ1-4,TRBD1,TRBV5-1,CASSGQGLFEKLFF,TGCGCCAGCAGTGGACAGGGTTTGTTTGAAAAACTGTTTTTT
.,TRBJ2-3,TRBD2,TRBV7-2,CASSLGPGGPTDTQYF,TGTGCCAGCAGCTTAGGGCCGGGAGGCCCCACAGATACGCAGTATTTT
.,TRBJ1-2,TRBD1,TRBV4-2,CASSQLSGTASLGYTF,TGTGCCAGCAGCCAGCTATCCGGGACAGCGTCTCTTGGCTACACCTTC
once,TRBJ2-5,TRBD1,TRBV28,CASSPGTGRQETQYF,TGTGCCAGCAGTCCCGGGACAGGGAGGCAAGAGACCCAGTACTTC
.,TRBJ1-2,.,TRBV9,CASSVEGRGYGYTF,TGTGCCAGCAGCGTAGAAGGGAGAGGCTATGGCTACACCTTC
.,TRBJ2-7,TRBD1,TRBV28,CASSQAGTGSDEQYF,TGTGCCAGCAGCCAAGCCGGGACAGGGTCTGATGAGCAGTACTTC
.,TRBJ1-1,.,TRBV13,CASSLPGGGQLAFF,TGTGCCAGCAGCTTACCCGGCGGGGGGCAACTAGCTTTCTTT
.,TRBJ1-1,.,TRBV19,CASSIYNTEAFF,TGTGCCAGTAGTATATATAACACTGAAGCTTTCTTT
.,TRBJ1-2,.,TRBV29-1,CSVEDRGGGGSYGYTF,TGCAGCGTTGAAGATCGGGGGGGAGGCGGCTCCTATGGCTACACCTTC
once,TRBJ2-3,TRBD1,TRBV5-1,CASSVGTGDTQYF,TGCGCCAGCAGCGTCGGGACAGGAGATACGCAGTATTTT
.,TRBJ1-5,TRBD1,TRBV7-9,CASSPGGGRQPQHF,TGTGCCAGCAGCCCGGGAGGGGGCAGACAGCCCCAGCATTTT
.,TRBJ2-6,TRBD1,TRBV28,CASSFLGTGSSGANVLTF,TGTGCCAGCAGTTTTCTAGGGACAGGGTCCTCTGGGGCCAACGTCCTGACTTTC
.,TRBJ2-2,TRBD2,TRBV29-1,CSVEGGLAPNTGELFF,TGCAGCGTTGAAGGCGGACTAGCGCCTAACACCGGGGAGCTGTTTTTT
.,TRBJ1-5,.,TRBV4-2,CASSQDQGSGNQPQHF,TGTGCCAGCAGCCAAGATCAGGGGTCGGGCAATCAGCCCCAGCATTTT
.,TRBJ2-2,TRBD1,TRBV6-4,CASSSSGTGHTGELFF,TGTGCCAGCAGTAGCTCCGGGACAGGGCACACCGGGGAGCTGTTTTTT
.,TRBJ2-1,TRBD2,TRBV27,CASSPTSGRQFNEQFF,TGTGCCAGCAGTCCGACTAGCGGGCGGCAATTCAATGAGCAGTTCTTC
.,TRBJ1-6,TRBD1,TRBV4-3,CASSQHRGRVKEDNSPLHF,TGCGCCAGCAGCCAACACAGGGGGCGCGTGAAAGAGGATAATTCACCCCTCCACTTT
.,TRBJ1-3,TRBD1,TRBV10-3,CAITADRGGGNTIYF,TGTGCCATCACCGCGGACAGGGGAGGTGGAAACACCATATATTTT
.,TRBJ1-1,.,TRBV25-1,CASSDPGESEAFF,TGTGCCAGCAGTGATCCGGGGGAGTCTGAAGCTTTCTTT
.,TRBJ1-5,.,TRBV6-5,CASSTLNQPQHF,TGTGCCAGCAGCACTTTAAATCAGCCCCAGCATTTT
.,TRBJ2-3,.,TRBV7-9,CASSLQGRGTDTQYF,TGTGCCAGCAGCTTACAGGGGCGCGGCACAGATACGCAGTATTTT
.,TRBJ1-5,TRBD1,TRBV27,CASRGFYDRVSNQPQHF,TGTGCCAGCAGGGGTTTTTATGACAGGGTTAGCAATCAGCCCCAGCATTTT
.,TRBJ2-1,TRBD2,TRBV7-9,CASSPTSGRREQFF,TGTGCCAGCAGCCCGACTAGCGGGAGACGGGAGCAGTTCTTC
.,TRBJ2-7,.,TRBV7-6,CASSNVLEGGAYEQYF,TGTGCCAGCAGCAACGTCCTCGAAGGCGGGGCCTACGAGCAGTACTTC
.,TRBJ1-1,TRBD1,TRBV7-9,CASSTGTANLNTEAFF,TGTGCCAGCAGCACCGGGACAGCCAATTTGAACACTGAAGCTTTCTTT
.,TRBJ2-1,.,TRBV28,CASRKIADIPAGNEQFF,TGTGCCAGCAGGAAAATAGCGGACATTCCAGCCGGCAATGAGCAGTTCTTC
.,TRBJ2-7,.,TRBV6-5,CASSYYPGSYEQYF,TGTGCCAGCAGTTATTACCCAGGATCCTACGAGCAGTACTTC
.,TRBJ2-2,TRBD2,TRBV5-4,CAGRTSGWNTGELFF,TGTGCCGGTAGGACTAGCGGGTGGAACACCGGGGAGCTGTTTTTT
.,TRBJ2-1,.,TRBV7-2,CASSFGGTRNNEQFF,TGTGCCAGCAGCTTTGGCGGGACTCGAAACAATGAGCAGTTCTTC
.,TRBJ2-7,.,TRBV7-9,CASSRQDPSRDEQYF,TGTGCCAGCAGCCGACAGGACCCTTCGAGAGACGAGCAGTACTTC
.,TRBJ2-3,TRBD2,TRBV5-1,CASSDPTSGSVATQYF,TGCGCCAGCAGCGACCCGACTAGCGGGAGTGTAGCTACGCAGTATTTT
.,TRBJ2-3,.,TRBV19,CASSIGGTSTDTQYF,TGTGCCAGTAGTATTGGGGGGACTAGCACAGATACGCAGTATTTT
.,TRBJ1-1,.,TRBV4-3,CASSQSGGGSVKGTEAFF,TGCGCCAGCAGCCAGTCGGGGGGGGGCTCCGTCAAAGGCACTGAAGCTTTCTTT
.,TRBJ1-1,TRBD1,TRBV5-1,CASTLGPPGGTEAFF,TGCGCCAGCACCCTCGGACCCCCAGGGGGTACTGAAGCTTTCTTT